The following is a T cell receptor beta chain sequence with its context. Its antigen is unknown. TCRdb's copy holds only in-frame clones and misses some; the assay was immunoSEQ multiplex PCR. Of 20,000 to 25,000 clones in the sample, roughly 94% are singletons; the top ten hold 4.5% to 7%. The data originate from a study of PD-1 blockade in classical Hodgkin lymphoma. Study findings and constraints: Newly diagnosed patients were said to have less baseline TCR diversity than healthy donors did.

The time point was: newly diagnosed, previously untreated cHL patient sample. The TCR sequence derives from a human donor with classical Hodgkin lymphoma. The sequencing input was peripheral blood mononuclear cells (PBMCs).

Here the CDR3 DNA reads TGCGCCAGCAGCCGCGCCTCGGGGGGCCGGACCTACGAGCAGTACTTC. This codes for CASSRASGGRTYEQYF. The chain combines TRBV5-1 with TRBJ2-7; tentatively, D is TRBD2 (7 bases). The CDR3 loop spans 16 amino acids. The V end was cut by 4 bases, the J end by 2 bases, with 19 bases between. Germline V gene data show CDR1 as SGHRS and CDR2 as YFSETQ.